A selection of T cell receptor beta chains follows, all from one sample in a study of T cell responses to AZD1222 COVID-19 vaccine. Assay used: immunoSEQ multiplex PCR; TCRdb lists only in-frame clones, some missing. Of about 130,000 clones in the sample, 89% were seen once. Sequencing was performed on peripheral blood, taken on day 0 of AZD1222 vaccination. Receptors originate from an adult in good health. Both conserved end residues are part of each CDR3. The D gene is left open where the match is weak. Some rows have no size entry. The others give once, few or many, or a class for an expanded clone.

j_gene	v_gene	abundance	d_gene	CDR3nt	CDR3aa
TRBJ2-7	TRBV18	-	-	TGTGCCAGCTCACCATTGACAGCCACCTACGAGCAGTACTTC	CASSPLTATYEQYF
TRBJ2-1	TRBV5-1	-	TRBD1	TGCGCCAGCAGCTTGGAAGGGGGCGTTAACAATGAGCAGTTCTTC	CASSLEGGVNNEQFF
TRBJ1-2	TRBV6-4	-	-	TGTGCCAGCAGTGCCCCATCCCTAGCTAACTATGGCTACACCTTC	CASSAPSLANYGYTF
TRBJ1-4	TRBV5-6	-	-	TGTGCCAGCAGCGGTGGACAGCGGGACTCTGAAAAACTGTTTTTT	CASSGGQRDSEKLFF
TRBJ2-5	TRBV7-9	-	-	TGTGCCAGCAGCTTAAGGTCAGGGCGGCAAGAGACCCAGTACTTC	CASSLRSGRQETQYF
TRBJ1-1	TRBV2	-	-	TGTGCCAGCACCTTCCGGGCCCCGGGTACGAGTGAAGCTTTCTTT	CASTFRAPGTSEAFF
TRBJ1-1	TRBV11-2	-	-	TGTGCCAGCAGCTGGGGTACGGCCAGCACTGAAGCTTTCTTT	CASSWGTASTEAFF
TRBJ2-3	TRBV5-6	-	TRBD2	TGTGCCAGCAGCCGCGGACTAGCGGGGCTTGCAGATACGCAGTATTTT	CASSRGLAGLADTQYF
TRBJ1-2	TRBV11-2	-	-	TGTGCCAGCAGCTCGGGACTAGGCCGTGGCTACACCTTC	CASSSGLGRGYTF
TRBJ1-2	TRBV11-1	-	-	TGTGCCAGCAGCTCCGGGGCGAACTATGGCTACACCTTC	CASSSGANYGYTF
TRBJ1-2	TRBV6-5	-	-	TGTGCCAGCAGTAAAACGGGACTCCAAACACAGGGCTACACCTTC	CASSKTGLQTQGYTF
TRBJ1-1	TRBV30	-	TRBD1	TGTGCCTGGAGCCCTGACAGGGTTGCTTTCTTT	CAWSPDRVAFF
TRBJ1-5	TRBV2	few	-	TGTGCCAGCAGCGGACAGTTAAATCAGCCCCAGCATTTT	CASSGQLNQPQHF
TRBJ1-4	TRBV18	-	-	TGTGCCAGCTGCCGGGAGGAGGTGGATGAAAAACTGTTTTTT	CASCREEVDEKLFF
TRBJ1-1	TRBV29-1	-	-	TGCAGCGTAGTCCAGGGGACGCGGGGAAAAGCTTTCTTT	CSVVQGTRGKAFF
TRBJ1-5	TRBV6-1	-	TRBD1	TGTGCCAGCAGTGCTAGACAGGGGGCGACGGGGCAGCCCCAGCATTTT	CASSARQGATGQPQHF
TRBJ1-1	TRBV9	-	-	TGTGCCAGCAGCGCCCTTCCCAAGACTGAAGCTTTCTTT	CASSALPKTEAFF
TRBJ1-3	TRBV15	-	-	TGTGCCACCAGCAGAGATTATGGGGCTGGAAACACCATATATTTT	CATSRDYGAGNTIYF
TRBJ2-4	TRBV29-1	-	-	TGCAGCGTCGCTGGTTCCGGGACCCACAACGGGGCAAAAAACATTCAGTACTTC	CSVAGSGTHNGAKNIQYF
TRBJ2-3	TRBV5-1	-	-	TGCGCCAGCAGCGGAGCGCAGGGTTTGGGCACAGATACGCAGTATTTT	CASSGAQGLGTDTQYF
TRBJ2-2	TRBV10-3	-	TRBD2	TGTGCCAGCCTTAGCGGGGTTGAGGTTTCGGGGGAGCTGTTTTTT	CASLSGVEVSGELFF
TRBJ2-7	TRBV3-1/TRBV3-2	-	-	TGTGCCAGCAGCCAAGACAGGGGCAACGAGCAGTACTTC	CASSQDRGNEQYF
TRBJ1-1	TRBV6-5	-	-	TGTGCCAGCAGTTACGGTCTGTTCGGGGTGAACACTGAAGCTTTCTTT	CASSYGLFGVNTEAFF
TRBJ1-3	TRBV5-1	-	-	TGCGCCAGCAGCTTGGGGACCGCAGACTCTGGAAACACCATATATTTT	CASSLGTADSGNTIYF
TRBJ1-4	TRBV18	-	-	TGTGCCAGCTCACCGCAGGCGGAGGGACTAAATGAAAAACTGTTTTTT	CASSPQAEGLNEKLFF
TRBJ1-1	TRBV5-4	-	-	TGTGCCAGCAGCCGAACAGGGCTCGGCTTGGAATTTGTAGCTTTCTTT	CASSRTGLGLEFVAFF
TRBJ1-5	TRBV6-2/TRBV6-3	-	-	TGTGCCAGCAGCTCCGACCTACACAATCAGCCCCAGCATTTT	CASSSDLHNQPQHF
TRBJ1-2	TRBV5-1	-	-	TGCGCCAGCAGCGACGGACATCCGGCAGGCTATGGCTACACCTTC	CASSDGHPAGYGYTF
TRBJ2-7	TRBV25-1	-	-	TGTGCCAGCAGTGGCGGCAAGGCCCGCGAGCAGTACTTC	CASSGGKAREQYF
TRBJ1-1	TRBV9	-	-	TGTGCCAGCAGCGTAGGCCCCTTCATGAACACTGAAGCTTTCTTT	CASSVGPFMNTEAFF
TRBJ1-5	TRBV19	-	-	TGTGCCAGTAGCCCACAGGGCGGGAGTCAGCCCCAGCATTTT	CASSPQGGSQPQHF
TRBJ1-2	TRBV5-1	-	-	TGCGCCAGCAGCTTGGTTGGGGGGGAAGGCTACACCTTC	CASSLVGGEGYTF
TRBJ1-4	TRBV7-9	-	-	TGTGCCAGCAGCCCACCGGGGGCGGGAGCTAATGAAAAACTGTTTTTT	CASSPPGAGANEKLFF
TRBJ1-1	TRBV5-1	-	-	TGCGCCAGCAGCTTGGGGCCACAGCCGGGACCTGAAGCTTTCTTT	CASSLGPQPGPEAFF
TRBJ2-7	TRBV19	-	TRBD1	TGTGCCACCCAGAGGACAGGCACACACTACGAGCAGTACTTC	CATQRTGTHYEQYF
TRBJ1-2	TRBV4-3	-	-	TGCGCCAGCAGCCAAGATACAGGAAGGCAATATGGCTACACCTTC	CASSQDTGRQYGYTF
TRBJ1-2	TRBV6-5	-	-	TGTGCCAGCAGTTACTTCCGTCGGGGGGCGGCCTATGGCTACACCTTC	CASSYFRRGAAYGYTF
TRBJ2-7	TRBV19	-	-	TGTGCCAGTAGTATACGTCCGGGGGATTCCTACGAGCAGTACTTC	CASSIRPGDSYEQYF
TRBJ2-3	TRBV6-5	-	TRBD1	TGTGCCAGCGGGCCAGGGGGTAGCACAGATACGCAGTATTTT	CASGPGGSTDTQYF
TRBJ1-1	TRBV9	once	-	TGTGCCAGCAGCGTAGCTGAGGGGAGGGCTGAAGCTTTCTTT	CASSVAEGRAEAFF
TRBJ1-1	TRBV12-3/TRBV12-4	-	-	TGTGCCAGCAGTTTGGGTTTAACTGAAGCTTTCTTT	CASSLGLTEAFF
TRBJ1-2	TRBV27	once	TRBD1	TGTGCCAGCAGTTCGAGGGACAGGGAAAACTATGGCTACACCTTC	CASSSRDRENYGYTF
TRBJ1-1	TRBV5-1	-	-	TGCGCCAGCAGACTGGTTCAGGGTGAAGCTTTCTTT	CASRLVQGEAFF
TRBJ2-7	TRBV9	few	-	TGTGCCAGCAGCGCGACAGTCTCCTACGAGCAGTACTTC	CASSATVSYEQYF
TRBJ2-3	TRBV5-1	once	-	TGCGCCAGCAGCTCCTCTGACATACTTAGGGATACGCAGTATTTT	CASSSSDILRDTQYF
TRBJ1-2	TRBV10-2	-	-	TGCGCCAGCTCCTCGACAGCTGACTATGGCTACACCTTC	CASSSTADYGYTF
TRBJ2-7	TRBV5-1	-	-	TGCGCCAGCAGCCAAGCCCCTTTGGGGCAGGGAGGTAGCTACGAGCAGTACTTC	CASSQAPLGQGGSYEQYF
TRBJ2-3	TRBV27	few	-	TGTGCCAGCGCCAAGGGAGGTCAGGGCACAGATACGCAGTATTTT	CASAKGGQGTDTQYF
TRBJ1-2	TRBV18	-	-	TGTGCCAGCTCATCATTGGCCGGCTACACCTTC	CASSSLAGYTF
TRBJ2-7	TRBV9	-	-	TGTGCCAGCAGCGCCAGGGGTTACGAGCAGTACTTC	CASSARGYEQYF
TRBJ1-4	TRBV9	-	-	TGTGCCAGCAGCGTGGGTAACAGGGTCAGGACTAATGAAAAACTGTTTTTT	CASSVGNRVRTNEKLFF
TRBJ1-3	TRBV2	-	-	TGTGCCAGCACCCAGAAGGGGGGTGGAAACACCATATATTTT	CASTQKGGGNTIYF
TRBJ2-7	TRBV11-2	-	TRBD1	TGTGCCAGCAGCTTAGATCTGGACAGGGGGAACTACGAGCAGTACTTC	CASSLDLDRGNYEQYF